The next 10 T cell receptor beta chains were all read from a single sample in a study of shared clonotypes between healthy human individuals. CD45RO-negative, CCR7-selected cells formed the naive CD8 fraction, which excluded terminally differentiated effector memory CD45RA+ cells. Data came from immunoSEQ multiplex PCR; TCRdb stores just in-frame clones and leaves some out. The table has about 680,000 clones, 90% to 95% seen once. Sequencing input: naive CD8+ T cells sorted from blood. These receptor sequences come from a man younger than 45 in good health.

The CDR3 DNA is TGTGCCAGCAGCGAGGGGGTGGTTGGCACAGATACGCAGTATTTT. Residues: CASSEGVVGTDTQYF. V and J are TRBV9 and TRBJ2-3; D is possibly TRBD1 (6 bases). Deletions cut 3 bases from V and 1 base from J, with 12 bases between. Germline lookup yields CDR1 SGDLS and CDR2 YYNGEE. CDR3 length: 15 residues.

The chain uses TRBV5-1 and TRBJ1-4; unclear D gene. From germline, CDR1 is SGHRS and CDR2 YFSETQ. V was trimmed by 2 bases and J by 0 bases, leaving 8 bases between them. This CDR3 spans 15 amino acids. The CDR3 coding sequence is TGCGCCAGCAGCTTTGACGGTACAACTAATGAAAAACTGTTTTTT. It specifies CASSFDGTTNEKLFF.

The CDR3 bases are TGTGCCAGCAGCCCTCGCCCAGGGATCTATGGCTACACCTTC. This sequence encodes CASSPRPGIYGYTF. The chain links TRBV11-1 to TRBJ1-2, with a weak D call TRBD1 (5 bases). V was cut by 5 bases and J by 4 bases, with 14 bases left in between. CDR3 length equals 14 residues. CDR1 and CDR2 from the germline V gene are SGHAT and FQDESV (reference sequence).

V and J are TRBV7-2 and TRBJ2-5; the D gene could be TRBD1 or TRBD2 (5 bases each). The CDR3 spans 17 residues. V lost 1 base and J 1 base, leaving 16 bases between the germline ends. CDR1 is SGHTA, CDR2 FQGNSA, per germline. CDR3 sequence: CASSLERGVSFQETQYF. CDR3 in DNA: TGTGCCAGCAGCTTAGAACGGGGCGTCAGCTTCCAAGAGACCCAGTACTTC. Filled out from reference TRBV7-2 and TRBJ2-5, the complete variable domain reads GAGVSQSPSNKVTEKGKDVELRCDPISGHTALYWYRQSLGQGLEFLIYFQGNSAPDKSGLPSDRFSAERTGGSVSTLTIQRTQQEDSAVYLCASSLERGVSFQETQYFGPGTRLLVL.

The chain links TRBV14 to TRBJ2-1, with 10 bases aligning to TRBD1. The germline CDR1 and CDR2 sequences are SGHDN and FVKESK. The CDR3 length is 15 residues. J lost 6 bases, V lost 4 bases, and 6 bases had no gene match. CDR3 DNA: TGTGCCAGCAGCCTCTACCGGGACAGGGGCAATGAGCAGTTCTTC. Translated: CASSLYRDRGNEQFF.

The chain has TRBV28 and TRBJ1-3; D unresolved. Trimming took off 1 base at V and 8 bases at J, with 12 bases between the two ends. The CDR3 sequence is 14 residues long. CDR1 and CDR2 from the germline V gene are MDHEN and SYDVKM. CDR3: CASSLSGSEDTIYF. The CDR3 bases are TGTGCCAGCAGTTTATCTGGGAGTGAGGACACCATATATTTT.

The chain uses TRBV4-1 and TRBJ1-3, with 11 bases that match TRBD1. V was pared by 4 bases and J by 4 bases, with 6 bases of the junction left unmatched. This CDR3 region has 16 residues. Germline V gives CDR1 MGHRA, CDR2 YSYEKL. The CDR3 protein is CASSLRGQGVGNTIYF. The CDR3 coding sequence is TGCGCCAGCAGCCTTAGGGGACAGGGGGTCGGAAACACCATATATTTT.

The chain recombines TRBV27 with TRBJ1-5; D is perhaps TRBD1 (5 bases). The CDR3 is 17 amino acids. Trimming shortened V by 3 bases and J by 4 bases, and 19 bases separated the two germline ends. CDR1 and CDR2 from the germline V gene are MNHEY and SMNVEV (reference sequence). CDR3 in DNA: TGTGCCAGCAGTTTTATCCCTTTGGGGGGGAGTAATCAGCCCCAGCATTTT. Translation gives CASSFIPLGGSNQPQHF.

The genes are TRBV13 and TRBJ1-1; D gene ambiguous. The CDR3 sequence is 15 residues long. Germline-derived CDR1 and CDR2 are PRHDT and FYEKMQ (reference sequence). The germline V and J ends were trimmed by 6 bases and 4 bases, with 18 bases remaining between them. CDR3: CASRPYREKGTEAFF. DNA for the CDR3: TGTGCCAGCAGACCGTATAGGGAAAAGGGCACTGAAGCTTTCTTT.

The J gene is TRBJ1-2, the V gene TRBV19; 9 bases map to TRBD1. This CDR3 region has 13 residues. Germline CDR1 is LNHDA and CDR2 is SQIVND (reference sequence). The V and J ends lost 6 bases and 8 bases, in that order; junction bases with no gene match: 7. The CDR3 protein is CASRPGQGMGYTF. As DNA, the CDR3 is TGTGCCAGTAGACCGGGACAGGGCATGGGCTACACCTTC.